This section outlines one T cell receptor beta chain sequence together with its context. This entry comes from a study of cytomegalovirus exposure and HLA in healthy donors. The CDR3 length is 13 residues. The ends were cut back, 2 bases at V and 5 bases at J, with 8 bases in the middle. Per germline, CDR1 SGHDT and CDR2 YYEEEE. This table comes from immunoSEQ multiplex PCR, and its TCRdb copy is limited to in-frame clones, with some not included. The data contain approximately 100,000 clones, roughly 86% of them singletons. This chain links TRBV5-6 with TRBJ2-1; D not resolved. The sample taken for sequencing was PBMCs. The receptor was isolated from a woman under 30 in good health and CMV-seronegative. The CDR3: CASSFTHNNEQFF. The CDR3 DNA reads as TGTGCCAGCAGCTTTACTCATAACAATGAGCAGTTCTTC.